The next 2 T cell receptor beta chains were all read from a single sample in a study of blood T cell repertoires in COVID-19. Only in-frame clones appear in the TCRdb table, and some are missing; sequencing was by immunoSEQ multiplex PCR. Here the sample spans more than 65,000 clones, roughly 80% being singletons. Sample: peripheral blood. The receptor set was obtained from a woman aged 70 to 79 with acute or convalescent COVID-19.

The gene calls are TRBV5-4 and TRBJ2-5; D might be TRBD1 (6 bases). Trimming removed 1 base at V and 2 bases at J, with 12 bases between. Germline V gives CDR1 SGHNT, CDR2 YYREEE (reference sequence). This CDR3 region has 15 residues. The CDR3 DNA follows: TGTGCCAGCAGCTTGCTGACAGGCCATCAAGAGACCCAGTACTTC. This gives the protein CASSLLTGHQETQYF.

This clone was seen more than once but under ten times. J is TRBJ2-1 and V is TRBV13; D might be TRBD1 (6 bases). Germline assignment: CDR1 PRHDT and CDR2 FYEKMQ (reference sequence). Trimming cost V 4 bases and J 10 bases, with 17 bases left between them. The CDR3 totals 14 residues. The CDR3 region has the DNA TGTGCCAGCAGCTCTTCGCGACAGGCAGGGGAGCAGTTCTTC. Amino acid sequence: CASSSSRQAGEQFF.